The rows below give T cell receptor beta chains drawn from one sample of a study of T-cell reconstitution after alpha-beta-depleted transplantation in children. TCRdb reprocessed the PCR reads with MiXCR, giving one entry per CDR3 protein. The sample lists about 350,000 distinct CDR3 sequences, more than 10% occurring once. Here the sequenced sample was PBMCs, taken from the stem cell graft. These receptor sequences come from a human donor who donated a stem cell graft to a child with Fanconi anemia. The CDR3 runs from the conserved cysteine through the conserved F or W. D genes are given only for firm matches. Size is stated for part of the rows, as once, few or many counts, or as a class when the clone is expanded.

D: TRBD1; J: TRBJ2-2; size: NA; V: TRBV2; CDR3: CASTRQGAPGELFF; DNA: TGTGCCAGCACCAGACAGGGGGCTCCCGGGGAGCTGTTTTTT
D: NA; J: TRBJ1-1; size: few; V: TRBV24-1; CDR3: CATSDPTTGTKAFF; DNA: TGTGCCACCAGTGATCCCACGACAGGAACAAAAGCTTTCTTT
D: TRBD1; J: TRBJ2-5; size: NA; V: TRBV4-3; CDR3: CASSQEVSGTGQETQYF; DNA: TGCGCCAGCAGCCAAGAAGTCTCCGGGACAGGGCAAGAGACCCAGTACTTC
D: NA; J: TRBJ2-5; size: few; V: TRBV12-3/TRBV12-4; CDR3: CASSLGGGGKTQYF; DNA: TGTGCCAGCAGTTTAGGAGGGGGAGGAAAGACCCAGTACTTC
D: NA; J: TRBJ1-2; size: few; V: TRBV7-8; CDR3: CASSPLIGYTF; DNA: TGTGCCAGCAGCCCTCTAATTGGCTACACCTTC
D: NA; J: TRBJ2-1; size: NA; V: TRBV4-2; CDR3: CASSPDFLDGREQFF; DNA: TGTGCCAGCAGCCCCGATTTCCTCGACGGCCGTGAGCAGTTCTTC
D: TRBD2; J: TRBJ2-1; size: NA; V: TRBV12-3/TRBV12-4; CDR3: CASSFGLASYNEQFF; DNA: TGTGCCAGCAGTTTCGGACTAGCGAGCTACAATGAGCAGTTCTTC
D: NA; J: TRBJ2-3; size: NA; V: TRBV7-2; CDR3: CASSLGGTSYTQYF; DNA: TGTGCCAGCAGCTTAGGGGGAACATCCTATACGCAGTATTTT
D: NA; J: TRBJ1-1; size: few; V: TRBV25-1; CDR3: CASSESVRGTEAFF; DNA: TGTGCCAGCAGTGAATCGGTCCGGGGAACTGAAGCTTTCTTT
D: TRBD2; J: TRBJ2-1; size: NA; V: TRBV28; CDR3: CASSLWAASGSVRSSYNEQFF; DNA: TGTGCCAGCAGTTTATGGGCGGCTAGCGGGAGCGTCCGTAGCTCCTACAATGAGCAGTTCTTC
D: NA; J: TRBJ1-2; size: few; V: TRBV11-2; CDR3: CASSLEGRLAMTNYGYTF; DNA: TGTGCCAGCAGCCTCGAAGGCAGGCTAGCTATGACTAACTATGGCTACACCTTC
D: TRBD2; J: TRBJ2-2; size: NA; V: TRBV4-2; CDR3: CASSPGAAGDTGELFF; DNA: TGTGCCAGCAGCCCGGGAGCAGCGGGGGACACCGGGGAGCTGTTTTTT
D: TRBD1; J: TRBJ2-3; size: many; V: TRBV20-1; CDR3: CSATRTGTTDTQYF; DNA: TGCAGTGCTACCCGGACAGGGACCACAGATACGCAGTATTTT
D: TRBD2; J: TRBJ2-3; size: few; V: TRBV12-3/TRBV12-4; CDR3: CASTLRLAGASDTQYF; DNA: TGTGCCAGCACCTTGCGACTAGCGGGGGCTTCAGATACGCAGTATTTT
D: TRBD2; J: TRBJ2-1; size: few; V: TRBV29-1; CDR3: CSVDPRAGGYNEQFF; DNA: TGCAGCGTTGACCCGAGGGCGGGGGGATACAATGAGCAGTTCTTC
D: NA; J: TRBJ2-5; size: many; V: TRBV5-1; CDR3: CASSIHQETQYF; DNA: TGCGCCAGCAGCATCCACCAAGAGACCCAGTACTTC
D: TRBD2; J: TRBJ2-1; size: NA; V: TRBV20-1; CDR3: CSARESGSGAYGEQFF; DNA: TGCAGTGCTAGAGAGAGTGGTAGCGGGGCCTATGGAGAGCAGTTCTTC
D: NA; J: TRBJ1-5; size: NA; V: TRBV6-1; CDR3: CASSPSSTGAQPQHF; DNA: TGTGCCAGCAGTCCATCCTCAACTGGGGCTCAGCCCCAGCATTTT
D: NA; J: TRBJ2-3; size: many; V: TRBV5-1; CDR3: CASSWQTDTQYF; DNA: TGCGCCAGCAGCTGGCAGACAGATACGCAGTATTTT
D: NA; J: TRBJ1-1; size: few; V: TRBV30; CDR3: CWSPEAFF; DNA: TGTTGGAGCCCTGAAGCTTTCTTT
D: TRBD2; J: TRBJ2-1; size: NA; V: TRBV7-8; CDR3: CASSQPPGTTEQFF; DNA: TGTGCCAGCAGCCAACCTCCCGGGACTACTGAGCAGTTCTTC
D: TRBD1; J: TRBJ1-5; size: NA; V: TRBV2; CDR3: CASRDDRGDKPQHF; DNA: TGTGCCAGCAGGGATGACAGGGGAGATAAGCCCCAGCATTTT
D: NA; J: TRBJ1-6; size: NA; V: TRBV15; CDR3: CATSRGKGTLGISPLHF; DNA: TGTGCCACCAGCAGAGGGAAGGGGACCTTGGGGATTTCACCCCTCCACTTT
D: NA; J: TRBJ1-6; size: few; V: TRBV12-3/TRBV12-4; CDR3: CASSRTSSNSPLHF; DNA: TGTGCCAGCTCGAGGACGTCGTCGAATTCACCCCTCCACTTT
D: TRBD2; J: TRBJ2-1; size: NA; V: TRBV20-1; CDR3: CSARRGEYNEQFF; DNA: TGCAGTGCTAGGCGGGGGGAATACAATGAGCAGTTCTTC
D: NA; J: TRBJ2-2; size: few; V: TRBV5-1; CDR3: CASSFQSVTGELFF; DNA: TGCGCCAGCAGCTTTCAGTCCGTAACAGGGGAGCTGTTTTTT
D: TRBD2; J: TRBJ2-1; size: NA; V: TRBV20-1; CDR3: CSAITPERGGGNEQFF; DNA: TGCAGTGCTATTACGCCGGAGCGGGGGGGCGGCAATGAGCAGTTCTTC
D: TRBD1; J: TRBJ2-7; size: NA; V: TRBV7-2; CDR3: CASSSDRGKDEQYF; DNA: TGTGCCAGCAGCTCCGACAGGGGGAAGGACGAGCAGTACTTC
D: TRBD2; J: TRBJ2-5; size: NA; V: TRBV7-9; CDR3: CASSARTSGETQYF; DNA: TGTGCCAGCAGCGCGCGGACTAGTGGGGAGACCCAGTACTTC
D: TRBD2; J: TRBJ2-5; size: NA; V: TRBV20-1; CDR3: CSARVGGMGETQYF; DNA: TGCAGTGCTAGAGTGGGGGGGATGGGAGAGACCCAGTACTTC
D: NA; J: TRBJ2-7; size: NA; V: TRBV5-1; CDR3: CASASWVGSYEQYF; DNA: TGCGCCAGCGCCTCCTGGGTGGGTTCCTACGAGCAGTACTTC
D: NA; J: TRBJ1-2; size: many; V: TRBV4-2; CDR3: CASSHDSYGYTF; DNA: TGTGCCAGCAGCCACGACAGCTATGGCTACACCTTC
D: NA; J: TRBJ1-1; size: few; V: TRBV9; CDR3: CASSVDPLPNTEAFF; DNA: TGTGCCAGCAGCGTAGATCCGCTTCCCAACACTGAAGCTTTCTTT
D: NA; J: TRBJ2-5; size: many; V: TRBV7-2; CDR3: CASSFGPEETQYF; DNA: TGTGCCAGCAGCTTCGGACCGGAAGAGACCCAGTACTTC
D: NA; J: TRBJ2-3; size: few; V: TRBV18; CDR3: CASSPPGMGDTQYF; DNA: TGTGCCAGCTCACCACCGGGGATGGGCGATACGCAGTATTTT
D: NA; J: TRBJ1-1; size: many; V: TRBV5-1; CDR3: CASSSLRATEAFF; DNA: TGCGCCAGCAGCTCCCTGAGGGCGACCGAAGCTTTCTTT
D: NA; J: TRBJ1-1; size: few; V: TRBV14; CDR3: CASSQKQWDTEAFF; DNA: TGTGCCAGCAGCCAAAAACAGTGGGACACTGAAGCTTTCTTT
D: TRBD1; J: TRBJ2-1; size: few; V: TRBV5-1; CDR3: CASSDRDREPANEQFF; DNA: TGCGCCAGCAGCGACCGGGACAGAGAACCAGCCAATGAGCAGTTCTTC
D: NA; J: TRBJ1-4; size: NA; V: TRBV9; CDR3: CASSVHGQTSSTVGELFF; DNA: TGTGCCAGCAGCGTACACGGACAGACGTCCTCAACCGTCGGAGAACTGTTTTTT
D: NA; J: TRBJ2-1; size: many; V: TRBV5-1; CDR3: CASSLPHNEQFF; DNA: TGCGCCAGCAGCTTGCCCCACAATGAGCAGTTCTTC
D: NA; J: TRBJ2-3; size: few; V: TRBV7-6; CDR3: CASSLAPPSHGSTDTQYF; DNA: TGTGCCAGCAGCTTAGCTCCCCCCTCCCACGGGAGCACAGATACGCAGTATTTT
D: NA; J: TRBJ1-5; size: NA; V: TRBV18; CDR3: CASSPSGALPNQPQHF; DNA: TGTGCCAGCTCACCATCGGGGGCGCTCCCCAATCAGCCCCAGCATTTT
D: TRBD1; J: TRBJ1-6; size: few; V: TRBV5-1; CDR3: CASSPDRGSSPLHF; DNA: TGCGCCAGCAGTCCGGACAGGGGAAGCTCACCCCTCCACTTT
D: NA; J: TRBJ1-1; size: few; V: TRBV6-1; CDR3: CASTYRVGVANTEAFF; DNA: TGTGCCAGCACCTATAGGGTGGGGGTCGCGAACACTGAAGCTTTCTTT
D: TRBD1; J: TRBJ1-4; size: NA; V: TRBV5-1; CDR3: CASTVTGDNEKLFF; DNA: TGCGCCAGCACCGTGACAGGGGATAATGAAAAACTGTTTTTT
D: TRBD2; J: TRBJ2-3; size: few; V: TRBV20-1; CDR3: CSARDSLAGLATDTQYF; DNA: TGCAGTGCTAGAGATAGTCTCGCAGGACTAGCAACAGATACGCAGTATTTT
D: NA; J: TRBJ1-3; size: NA; V: TRBV25-1; CDR3: CASMERGSGNTIYF; DNA: TGTGCCAGCATGGAGCGGGGCTCTGGAAACACCATATATTTT
D: NA; J: TRBJ1-2; size: NA; V: TRBV29-1; CDR3: CSVGQPSYGYTF; DNA: TGCAGCGTTGGACAGCCAAGCTATGGCTACACCTTC
D: TRBD2; J: TRBJ2-1; size: once; V: TRBV3-1; CDR3: CASSHPRGGGSYNEQFF; DNA: TGTGCCAGCAGCCACCCACGGGGCGGGGGGTCCTACAATGAGCAGTTCTTC
D: TRBD1; J: TRBJ2-7; size: NA; V: TRBV5-1; CDR3: CASSLVTGVSYEQYF; DNA: TGCGCCAGCAGCTTGGTGACAGGGGTATCCTACGAGCAGTACTTC
D: TRBD1; J: TRBJ1-1; size: NA; V: TRBV5-5; CDR3: CASSHSGTGFPEAFF; DNA: TGTGCCAGCAGTCATTCCGGGACAGGGTTTCCCGAAGCTTTCTTT
D: NA; J: TRBJ2-3; size: many; V: TRBV9; CDR3: CASSVVDTSNTQYF; DNA: TGTGCCAGCAGCGTAGTGGACACGAGCAATACGCAGTATTTT
D: TRBD1; J: TRBJ2-5; size: few; V: TRBV15; CDR3: CATSKDRVAETQYF; DNA: TGTGCCACCAGCAAGGACAGGGTCGCGGAGACCCAGTACTTC
D: NA; J: TRBJ1-2; size: NA; V: TRBV5-1; CDR3: CASSLAWGAGNYGYTF; DNA: TGCGCCAGCAGCTTGGCCTGGGGGGCCGGTAACTATGGCTACACCTTC
D: TRBD1; J: TRBJ1-5; size: few; V: TRBV28; CDR3: CASSFRDRGGAQHF; DNA: TGTGCCAGCAGTTTCCGGGACAGGGGTGGGGCCCAGCATTTT
D: NA; J: TRBJ2-1; size: NA; V: TRBV5-1; CDR3: CASSKGGFYNEQFF; DNA: TGCGCCAGCAGCAAAGGGGGGTTTTACAATGAGCAGTTCTTC
D: NA; J: TRBJ2-7; size: NA; V: TRBV15; CDR3: CATSSPQGISEQYF; DNA: TGTGCCACCAGCAGCCCCCAGGGAATAAGCGAGCAGTACTTC
D: NA; J: TRBJ2-5; size: few; V: TRBV10-2; CDR3: CASSEMTLGETQYF; DNA: TGCGCCAGCAGTGAAATGACCTTGGGAGAGACCCAGTACTTC
D: TRBD2; J: TRBJ2-2; size: NA; V: TRBV5-1; CDR3: CASSGRPGGNTGELFF; DNA: TGCGCCAGCAGTGGCCGTCCGGGGGGGAACACCGGGGAGCTGTTTTTT